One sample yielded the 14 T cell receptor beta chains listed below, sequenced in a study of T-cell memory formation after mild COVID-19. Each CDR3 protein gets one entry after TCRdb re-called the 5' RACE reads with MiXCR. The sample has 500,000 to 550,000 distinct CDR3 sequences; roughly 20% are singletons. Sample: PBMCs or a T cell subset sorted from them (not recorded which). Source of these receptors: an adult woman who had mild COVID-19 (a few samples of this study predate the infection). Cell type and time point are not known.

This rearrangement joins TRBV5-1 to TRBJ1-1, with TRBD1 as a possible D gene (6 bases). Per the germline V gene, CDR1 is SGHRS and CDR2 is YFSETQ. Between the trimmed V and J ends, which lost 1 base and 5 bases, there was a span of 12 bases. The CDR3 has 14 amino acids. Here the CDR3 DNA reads TGCGCCAGCAGCTTGAGGGCAGGGGAAACTGAAGCTTTCTTT. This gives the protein CASSLRAGETEAFF. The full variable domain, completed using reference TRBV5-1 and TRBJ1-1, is KAGVTQTPRYLIKTRGQQVTLSCSPISGHRSVSWYQQTPGQGLQFLFEYFSETQRNKGNFPGRFSGRQFSNSRSEMNVSTLELGDSALYLCASSLRAGETEAFFGQGTRLTVV.

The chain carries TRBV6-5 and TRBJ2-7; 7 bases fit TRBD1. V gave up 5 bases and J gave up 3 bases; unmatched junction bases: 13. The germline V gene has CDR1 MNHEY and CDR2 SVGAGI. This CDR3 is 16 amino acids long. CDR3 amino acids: CASSLNARGLGYEQYF. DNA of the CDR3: TGTGCCAGCAGTCTCAACGCAAGGGGGCTCGGCTACGAGCAGTACTTC.

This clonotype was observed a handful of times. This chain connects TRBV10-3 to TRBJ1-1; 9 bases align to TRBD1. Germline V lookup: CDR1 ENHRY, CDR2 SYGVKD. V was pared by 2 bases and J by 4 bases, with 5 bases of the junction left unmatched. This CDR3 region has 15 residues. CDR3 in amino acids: CAISEGSDRGTEAFF. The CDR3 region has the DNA TGTGCCATCAGTGAGGGGTCGGACAGGGGCACTGAAGCTTTCTTT.

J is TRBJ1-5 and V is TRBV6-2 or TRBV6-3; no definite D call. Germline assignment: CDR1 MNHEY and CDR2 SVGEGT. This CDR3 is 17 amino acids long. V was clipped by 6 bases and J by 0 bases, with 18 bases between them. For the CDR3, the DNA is TGTGCCAGCAGCCGCACCCCTGGCGGAAATAGCAATCAGCCCCAGCATTTT. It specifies CASSRTPGGNSNQPQHF.

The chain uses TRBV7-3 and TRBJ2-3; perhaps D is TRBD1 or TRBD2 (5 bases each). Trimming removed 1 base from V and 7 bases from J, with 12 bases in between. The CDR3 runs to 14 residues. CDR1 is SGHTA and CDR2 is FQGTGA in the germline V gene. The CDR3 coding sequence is TGTGCCAGCAGCTTAAACCCCGGGACCCATACGCAGTATTTT. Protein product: CASSLNPGTHTQYF.

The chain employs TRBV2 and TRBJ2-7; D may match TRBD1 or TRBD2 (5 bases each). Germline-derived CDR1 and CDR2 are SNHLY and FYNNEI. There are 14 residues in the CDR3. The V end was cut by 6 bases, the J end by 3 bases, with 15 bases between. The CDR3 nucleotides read TGTGCCAGCAGCGCCGTGGGGGAATTCTACGAGCAGTACTTC. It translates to CASSAVGEFYEQYF.

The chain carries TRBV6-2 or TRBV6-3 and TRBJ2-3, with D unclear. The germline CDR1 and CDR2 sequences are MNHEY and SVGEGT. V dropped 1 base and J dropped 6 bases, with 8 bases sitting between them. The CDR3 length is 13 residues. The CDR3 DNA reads TGTGCCAGCAGTTACTTGAGTTCGGATACGCAGTATTTT. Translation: CASSYLSSDTQYF.

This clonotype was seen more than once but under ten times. The CDR3 loop is CASSQDPRSEAFF. As DNA, the CDR3 is TGTGCCAGCAGCCAAGATCCGCGGTCGGAAGCTTTCTTT. V gene TRBV3-1 combines with J gene TRBJ1-1; D is ambiguous. The germline V and J ends were trimmed by 0 bases and 8 bases, with 10 bases remaining between them. CDR1 and CDR2 from the germline V gene are LGHDT and YNNKEL (reference sequence). This CDR3 has 13 residues.

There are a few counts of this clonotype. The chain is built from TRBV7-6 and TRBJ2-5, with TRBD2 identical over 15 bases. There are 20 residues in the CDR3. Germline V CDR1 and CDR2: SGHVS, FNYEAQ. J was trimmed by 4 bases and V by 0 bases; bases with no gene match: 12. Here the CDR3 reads CASSLAPGLAGGKSRETQYF. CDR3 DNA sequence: TGTGCCAGCAGCTTAGCGCCCGGACTAGCGGGAGGGAAGTCGCGAGAGACCCAGTACTTC.

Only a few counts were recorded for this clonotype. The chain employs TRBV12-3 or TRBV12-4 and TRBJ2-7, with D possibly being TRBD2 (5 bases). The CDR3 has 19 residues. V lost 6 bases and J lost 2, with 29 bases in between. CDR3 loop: CASSQPLTDPGIPTYEQYF. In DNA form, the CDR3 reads TGTGCCAGCAGCCAGCCCCTGACGGATCCGGGGATCCCGACCTACGAGCAGTACTTC.

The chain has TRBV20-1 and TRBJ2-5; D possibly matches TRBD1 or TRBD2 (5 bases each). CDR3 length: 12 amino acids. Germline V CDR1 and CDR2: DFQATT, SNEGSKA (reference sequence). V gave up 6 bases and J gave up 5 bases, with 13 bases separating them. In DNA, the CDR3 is TGCAGTGCCGAGAGGTGGGGGGAGACCCAGTACTTC. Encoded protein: CSAERWGETQYF.

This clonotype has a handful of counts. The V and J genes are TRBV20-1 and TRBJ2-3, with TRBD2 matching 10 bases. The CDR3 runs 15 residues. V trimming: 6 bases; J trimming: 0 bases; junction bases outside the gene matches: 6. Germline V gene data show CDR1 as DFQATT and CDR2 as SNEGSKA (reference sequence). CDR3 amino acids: CSARLAGESTDTQYF. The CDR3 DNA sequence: TGCAGTGCCCGACTAGCGGGTGAGAGCACAGATACGCAGTATTTT.

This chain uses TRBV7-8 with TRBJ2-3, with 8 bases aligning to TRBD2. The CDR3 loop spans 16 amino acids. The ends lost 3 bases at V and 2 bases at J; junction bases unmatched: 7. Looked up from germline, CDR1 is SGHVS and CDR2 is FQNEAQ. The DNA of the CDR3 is TGTGCCAGCAGCTTTGTTCCAGCGGGGGCCACAGATACGCAGTATTTT. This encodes CASSFVPAGATDTQYF.

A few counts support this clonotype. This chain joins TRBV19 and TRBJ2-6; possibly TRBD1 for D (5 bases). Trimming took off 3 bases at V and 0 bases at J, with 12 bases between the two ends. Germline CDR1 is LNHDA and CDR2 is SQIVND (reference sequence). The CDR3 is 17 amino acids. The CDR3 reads CASSIGHAISGANVLTF. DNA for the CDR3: TGTGCCAGTAGTATCGGACACGCCATCTCTGGGGCCAACGTCCTGACTTTC.